What follows are 25 T cell receptor beta chains derived from one specimen sequenced in a study of blood T cell repertoires in COVID-19. Some clones are missing from TCRdb's copy, which holds only in-frame ones; the method was immunoSEQ multiplex PCR. This repertoire shows about 190,000 clones, about nine tenths found once; its top ten account for around 0.5%. The sequenced sample consisted of peripheral blood. Receptors originate from a man in his fifties with acute or convalescent COVID-19.

The V gene is TRBV11-2, the J gene TRBJ1-6; TRBD1 is a possible D gene (5 bases). The CDR3 sequence is 14 residues long. The V and J ends lost 5 bases and 10 bases respectively, with 15 bases between them. Germline V CDR1 and CDR2: SGHAT, FQNNGV. The CDR3 reads CASSRGYPRSPLHF. The CDR3 nucleotides read TGTGCCAGCAGCCGGGGGTACCCACGGTCACCCCTCCACTTT.

The J gene is TRBJ1-2, the V gene TRBV18; D is unresolved. Trimming took off 4 bases at V and 0 bases at J, with 9 bases between the two ends. The CDR3 extends over 14 amino acids. Germline V CDR1 and CDR2: KGHSH, LQKENI. The CDR3 reads CASSLQTTNYGYTF. The CDR3, as DNA: TGTGCCAGCTCACTACAGACAACTAACTATGGCTACACCTTC.

The chain uses TRBV29-1 and TRBJ2-7; 8 positions match TRBD2. The CDR3 contains 13 residues. V was pared by 3 bases and J by 2 bases, with 3 bases of the junction left unmatched. CDR1 is SQVTM and CDR2 is ANQGSEA in the germline V gene. The CDR3 region is CSVDSGGTYEQYF. In DNA, the CDR3 is TGCAGCGTTGATTCGGGAGGGACCTACGAGCAGTACTTC.

The chain uses TRBV5-1 and TRBJ1-1; D unclear. The CDR3 is 15 amino acids. The germline gives CDR1 SGHRS, CDR2 YFSETQ. V lost 0 bases and J lost 2, with 11 bases in between. As DNA, the CDR3 is TGCGCCAGCAGCTTGGCTTCAGCGCGAAACACTGAAGCTTTCTTT. This encodes CASSLASARNTEAFF.

This chain joins TRBV7-2 and TRBJ2-2, with 10 bases aligning to TRBD2. With 5 bases clipped from V and 7 bases from J, the junction kept 13 bases outside the gene matches. The length of the CDR3 is 17 residues. Germline CDR1 SGHTA, CDR2 FQGNSA. This chain's CDR3 is CASSTAGGLATRGELFF. As DNA, the CDR3 is TGTGCCAGCAGCACTGCCGGGGGACTAGCGACGCGCGGGGAGCTGTTTTTT.

This clone was detected only once. The chain joins TRBV28 to TRBJ1-3, with D possibly matching TRBD1 (5 bases). V lost 3 bases, J lost 2 bases, and 8 bases lay in between. The CDR3 has 14 amino acids. The germline CDR1 and CDR2 sequences are MDHEN and SYDVKM. CDR3 bases: TGTGCCAGCAGTTTCATGGGGCCTGGAAACACCATATATTTT. Its protein product is CASSFMGPGNTIYF.

This clone was counted a single time. The V gene is TRBV23-1, the J gene TRBJ2-7; 7 bases fit TRBD1. TRBV23-1 is treated as an ORF (open reading frame) with a function not yet certain. V lost 5 bases to trimming and J lost 5 bases; unmatched junction nucleotides: 21. The CDR3 is made up of 18 amino acids. The CDR3: CASSGGSGGQRQGHEQYV. The DNA for the CDR3 is TGCGCCAGCAGTGGAGGAAGTGGTGGCCAGCGACAGGGACACGAGCAGTACGTC.

The chain uses TRBV5-1 and TRBJ2-3; perhaps TRBD2 as D (7 bases). The CDR3 runs 16 residues. The germline CDR1 and CDR2 sequences are SGHRS and YFSETQ. With 1 base removed from V and 3 bases from J, the gap between germline ends came to 15 bases. The CDR3 region is CASSLRGYSGTDTQYF. The CDR3 region has the DNA TGCGCCAGCAGCTTGAGGGGGTATAGCGGGACAGATACGCAGTATTTT.

The genes are TRBV28 and TRBJ1-2; TRBD1 matches 9 bases. The germline gives CDR1 MDHEN, CDR2 SYDVKM. The CDR3 length is 14 residues. J gave up 5 bases and V 6 bases, and 7 bases lay outside the gene matches. The CDR3 nucleotides read TGTGCCAGCAGCCTACAGGGGGCGCGTTATGGCTACACCTTC. It translates to CASSLQGARYGYTF.

The chain joins TRBV27 to TRBJ1-4, with 7 positions matching TRBD1. The germline CDR1 and CDR2 sequences are MNHEY and SMNVEV (reference sequence). The CDR3 sequence is 14 residues long. The J segment lost 8 bases and the V segment lost 6 bases, leaving 9 bases of the junction unmatched. Written as DNA, the CDR3 is TGTGCCAGCAGAACCACAGGGGTCGGGGAAAAACTGTTTTTT. This codes for CASRTTGVGEKLFF.

V gene TRBV24-1 combines with J gene TRBJ2-2; no firm D call. The CDR3 spans 15 residues. Trimming cost V 6 bases and J 0 bases, with 10 bases left between them. From germline, CDR1 is KGHDR and CDR2 SFDVKD. The CDR3 is CATSTQYPNTGELFF. CDR3 bases: TGTGCCACCAGTACGCAGTACCCGAACACCGGGGAGCTGTTTTTT.

The chain's CDR3 is CASSLRDRTTDTQYF. The CDR3 nucleotides are TGTGCCAGCAGCCTTCGGGACAGGACCACAGATACGCAGTATTTT. The chain joins TRBV7-9 to TRBJ2-3; TRBD1 matches at 8 bases. After removal of 5 bases from V and 2 bases from J, the junction contained 6 bases not matched to a gene. The CDR3 is 15 residues long. Germline values: CDR1 SEHNR, CDR2 FQNEAQ (reference sequence).

V usage is TRBV19 and J usage is TRBJ2-7; 12 bases map to TRBD2. With 7 bases clipped from V and 3 bases from J, the junction kept 16 bases outside the gene matches. In germline, CDR1 is LNHDA, CDR2 SQIVND (reference sequence). CDR3 length equals 18 residues. DNA for the CDR3: TGTGCCAGTACCAATTGGGATCGTACTAGCGGGGGGTACTACGAGCAGTACGTC. Encoded protein: CASTNWDRTSGGYYEQYV.

V gene TRBV11-2 combines with J gene TRBJ1-1; the match to TRBD1 covers 7 bases. CDR3 length: 14 amino acids. CDR1 and CDR2 (germline): SGHAT, FQNNGV. V shed 4 bases, J shed 5 bases, and the junction held 7 bases outside the gene matches. The CDR3 DNA is TGTGCCAGCAGCTCTTACAGGGGCCGGACTGAAGCTTTCTTT. Translated, it gives CASSSYRGRTEAFF.

In its sample, this clone was seen once. V gene TRBV5-4 combines with J gene TRBJ2-2, with D perhaps TRBD2 (7 bases). Germline CDR1 reads SGHNT; CDR2 reads YYREEE (reference sequence). This CDR3 has 16 amino acids. V was cut by 5 bases and J by 5 bases, with 19 bases left in between. CDR3 loop: CASSFGGRHSTGELFF. The CDR3 DNA sequence: TGTGCCAGCAGTTTCGGGGGGCGCCATAGTACCGGGGAGCTGTTTTTT.

The CDR3 nucleotides are TGCGCCAGCAGTCAACCCAGGGACTACCGCGAGCAGTACGTC. Translated, it gives CASSQPRDYREQYV. This chain uses TRBV23-1 with TRBJ2-7; 7 bases map to TRBD2. TRBV23-1 has ORF status, its function being uncertain. This CDR3 contains 14 residues. V was pared by 2 bases and J by 6 bases, with 7 bases of the junction left unmatched.

CDR3 region: CASSWGSLQGYFSRETQYF. In nucleotides, the CDR3 is TGCGCCAGCAGTTGGGGTTCATTACAGGGGTATTTTTCACGAGAGACCCAGTACTTC. The chain links TRBV5-1 to TRBJ2-5; 7 positions agree with TRBD1. This CDR3 has 19 amino acids. Germline CDR1 SGHRS, CDR2 YFSETQ. Germline trimming cut 5 bases from V and 4 bases from J; bases unmatched to any gene: 23.

The V and J genes are TRBV2 and TRBJ2-7, with D possibly TRBD1 on 6 matching bases. CDR3 length: 14 amino acids. Per germline, CDR1 SNHLY and CDR2 FYNNEI. Trimming left V 1 base short and J 2 bases short, with 9 bases between. The DNA of the CDR3 is TGTGCCAGCAGTGAAGGGTGGGGGCCCTACGAGCAGTACGTC. Translating gives CASSEGWGPYEQYV.

J is TRBJ2-7 and V is TRBV6-5, with 9 bases fitting TRBD2. V was pared by 7 bases and J by 2 bases, with 9 bases of the junction left unmatched. The germline V gene encodes CDR1 MNHEY and CDR2 SVGAGI. The CDR3 runs 15 residues. CDR3 protein: CASKNSGGPTYEQYV. The CDR3 region has the DNA TGTGCCAGCAAAAATAGCGGGGGCCCTACCTACGAGCAGTACGTC.

The chain links TRBV5-8 to TRBJ2-5; D gene unclear. Germline V gives CDR1 SGHTS, CDR2 YDEGEE. Trimming shortened V by 5 bases and J by 4 bases, and 12 bases separated the two germline ends. The CDR3 length is 13 residues. CDR3 bases: TGTGCCAGCAGAACGTACGCCGGAGAGACCCAGTACTTC. Translated: CASRTYAGETQYF.

J is TRBJ2-1 and V is TRBV2; TRBD2 aligns across 15 bases. Per germline, CDR1 SNHLY and CDR2 FYNNEI. This CDR3 has 13 residues. Trimming removed 8 bases from V and 9 bases from J; junction bases left unmatched: 2. This CDR3 is CASAGLAGGEQFF. The DNA for the CDR3 is TGTGCCAGCGCGGGACTAGCGGGGGGTGAGCAGTTCTTC.

The rearrangement links TRBV28 to TRBJ1-5; 7 bases fit TRBD1. V lost 3 bases and J lost 0; bases outside the gene matches: 5. Germline CDR1 and CDR2: MDHEN and SYDVKM. This CDR3 comprises 16 residues. The CDR3 protein is CASSLLGQSSNQPQHF. The CDR3 DNA is TGTGCCAGCAGTTTGTTGGGACAGTCTAGCAATCAGCCCCAGCATTTT.

This clone was picked up one time. This sequence joins TRBV7-9 and TRBJ2-3; TRBD2 might be the D (6 bases). This CDR3 has 14 residues. Per the germline V gene, CDR1 is SEHNR and CDR2 is FQNEAQ (reference sequence). The V end lost 5 bases, the J end lost 2 bases, and 11 bases lay between the germline ends. The CDR3 here is CASSPRGDTDTQYF. CDR3 sequence (DNA): TGTGCCAGCAGCCCGCGGGGCGACACAGATACGCAGTATTTT.

For this clone: Other DNA variants within this sample encode the same CDR3. This chain links TRBV18 with TRBJ1-1, with D tentatively TRBD1 (5 bases). Germline V lookup: CDR1 KGHSH, CDR2 LQKENI. CDR3 length equals 15 residues. V shed 1 base and J shed 0 bases, with 9 bases lying between them. The DNA for the CDR3 is TGTGCCAGCTCACCACGACAGATCATGAACACTGAAGCTTTCTTT. It specifies CASSPRQIMNTEAFF.

The chain has TRBV7-8 and TRBJ1-5; no reliable D call. The V gene lost 5 bases and the J gene lost 0 bases, with 11 bases spanning the gap. CDR3 size: 15 residues. The germline V gene encodes CDR1 SGHVS and CDR2 FQNEAQ. The CDR3 nucleotides read TGTGCCAGCAGCCGCCTCGTCCGTAGCAATCAGCCCCAGCATTTT. This encodes CASSRLVRSNQPQHF.